Following are 26 T cell receptor beta chains from one sample sequenced in a study of cytomegalovirus exposure and HLA in healthy donors. The PCR made use of 60 Vbeta and 13 Jbeta primers. The repertoire was sequenced with immunoSEQ multiplex PCR; TCRdb's copy has only in-frame clones and lacks some. The data show about 160,000 clones, about four fifths seen once. Specimen: PBMCs. All receptors derive from a woman aged 45 to 65 in good health and CMV-seropositive.

V usage is TRBV13 and J usage is TRBJ2-5; D remains ambiguous. The better agreement between TRBJ2-7 and the DNA end casts doubt on the J call. CDR1 PRHDT and CDR2 FYEKMQ come from the germline V gene (reference sequence). CDR3 size: 11 residues. CDR3 protein: CASSHAYEQYF. CDR3 coding DNA: TGTGCCAGCAGCCACGCCTACGAGCAGTACTTC.

The rearrangement links TRBV25-1 to TRBJ2-1; 10 bases line up with TRBD2. Germline V gene sequence: CDR1 MGHDK, CDR2 SYGVNS. V trimming: 4 bases; J trimming: 7 bases; junction bases outside the gene matches: 10. This CDR3 region has 16 residues. The chain's CDR3 is CASSGTSGRAGNEQFF. The CDR3 bases are TGTGCCAGCAGTGGAACCAGCGGGAGGGCCGGGAATGAGCAGTTCTTC.

This clone was seen once. The V and J genes are TRBV7-9 and TRBJ2-1; TRBD1 matches 7 bases. Germline CDR1 reads SEHNR; CDR2 reads FQNEAQ (reference sequence). The CDR3 consists of 16 residues. V lost 1 base and J lost 0; bases outside the gene matches: 3. CDR3 nucleotides: TGTGCCAGCAGCTTAGGGCGACAGGGCTCCTACAATGAGCAGTTCTTC. Amino acid sequence: CASSLGRQGSYNEQFF.

This chain links TRBV30 with TRBJ2-1, with a possible D match to TRBD1 (6 bases). The germline V gene encodes CDR1 GTSNPN and CDR2 SVGIG (reference sequence). Trimming stripped 3 bases from V and 12 bases from J, with 18 bases between. The CDR3 runs to 13 residues. The CDR3 reads CAWSRGQTFGQFF. The CDR3 DNA is TGTGCCTGGAGCAGGGGTCAGACCTTTGGGCAGTTCTTC.

This chain uses TRBV9 with TRBJ2-4; possibly TRBD1 for D (6 bases). CDR1 and CDR2 (germline): SGDLS, YYNGEE. The length of the CDR3 is 15 residues. Between the trimmed V and J ends, which lost 0 bases and 7 bases, there was a span of 14 bases. DNA for the CDR3: TGTGCCAGCAGCGTAGCTACGGGCCAGGGGAACATTCAGTACTTC. Protein sequence: CASSVATGQGNIQYF.

This chain connects TRBV7-9 to TRBJ2-5; 7 positions agree with TRBD2. CDR3 length: 14 residues. Germline loops: CDR1 SEHNR, CDR2 FQNEAQ (reference sequence). Trimming cost V 5 bases and J 2 bases; bases outside gene matches: 5. In DNA, the CDR3 is TGTGCCAGCAGCCGAGGGGAGGGACAAGAGACCCAGTACTTC. This codes for CASSRGEGQETQYF.

This clone was counted a single time. The CDR3 loop is CASSQITGARETQYF. The CDR3 coding sequence is TGTGCCAGCAGTCAGATCACAGGGGCGCGAGAGACCCAGTACTTC. The rearrangement links TRBV6-6 to TRBJ2-5, with 7 bases identical to TRBD1. CDR3 length: 15 amino acids. CDR1 is MNHNY, CDR2 SVGAGI, per germline (reference sequence). V shed 5 bases, J shed 4 bases, and the junction held 10 bases outside the gene matches.

The chain links TRBV7-6 to TRBJ2-2, with 15 bases that match TRBD2. The CDR3 spans 18 residues. V dropped 5 bases and J dropped 1; count of bases not matched to a gene: 5. Germline V gene sequence: CDR1 SGHVS, CDR2 FNYEAQ. CDR3 loop: CASSPPGLAGGNTGELFF. The CDR3 DNA reads as TGTGCCAGCAGCCCCCCGGGACTAGCGGGAGGGAACACCGGGGAGCTGTTTTTT. Full variable domain (outside the CDR3, taken from reference TRBV7-6 and TRBJ2-2): GAGVSQSPRYKVTKRGQDVALRCDPISGHVSLYWYRQALGQGPEFLTYFNYEAQQDKSGLPNDRFSAERPEGSISTLTIQRTEQRDSAMYRCASSPPGLAGGNTGELFFGEGSRLTVL.

The CDR3 sequence: CASSIITDGREQYF. CDR3 bases: TGTGCCAGCAGCATTATCACCGATGGTCGGGAGCAGTACTTC. V is TRBV21-1 and J is TRBJ2-7; the table's D call of TRBD2 was not tested on the DNA. TRBV21-1 is deemed a pseudogene. The CDR3 sequence is 14 residues long.

The rearrangement uses TRBV18 and TRBJ2-1, with D hard to call. V was clipped by 3 bases and J by 7 bases, with 4 bases between them. The CDR3 is 11 residues long. Germline CDR1 reads KGHSH; CDR2 reads LQKENI. The CDR3 sequence: CASSPSNEQFF. The CDR3 DNA follows: TGTGCCAGCTCACCTAGTAATGAGCAGTTCTTC. The full variable domain, its missing parts supplied by reference TRBV18 and TRBJ2-1, is NAGVMQNPRHLVRRRGQEARLRCSPMKGHSHVYWYRQLPEEGLKFMVYLQKENIIDESGMPKERFSAEFPKEGPSILRIQQVVRGDSAAYFCASSPSNEQFFGPGTRLTVL.

The V call is TRBV28, the J call TRBJ2-7; D is possibly TRBD2 (7 bases). In germline, CDR1 is MDHEN, CDR2 SYDVKM. This CDR3 spans 14 amino acids. V dropped 2 bases and J dropped 7 bases, with 15 bases sitting between them. The CDR3 nucleotides read TGTGCCAGCAGTTTAGCGGGGGCGCTGGGGGAGCAGTACTTC. It codes for CASSLAGALGEQYF. The variable domain in full, completed from reference TRBV28 and TRBJ2-7, reads DVKVTQSSRYLVKRTGEKVFLECVQDMDHENMFWYRQDPGLGLRLIYFSYDVKMKEKGDIPEGYSVSREKKERFSLILESASTNQTSMYLCASSLAGALGEQYFGPGTRLTVT.

The CDR3 region is CASSLRGADIPYF. The DNA of the CDR3 is TGTGCCAGCAGCTTACGAGGCGCGGATATCCCGTATTTT. The chain links TRBV7-8 to TRBJ2-3; D remains unclear. Germline assignment: CDR1 SGHVS and CDR2 FQNEAQ. The CDR3 length is 13 residues. The V gene lost 2 bases and the J gene lost 14 bases, with 17 bases spanning the gap. The full variable domain, with the rest looked up from reference TRBV7-8 and TRBJ2-3, is GAGVSQSPRYKVAKRGQDVALRCDPISGHVSLFWYQQALGQGPEFLTYFQNEAQLDKSGLPSDRFFAERPEGSVSTLKIQRTQQEDSAVYLCASSLRGADIPYFGPGTRLTVL.

This chain connects TRBV28 to TRBJ2-7; 8 nucleotides agree with TRBD2. V dropped 6 bases and J dropped 4; count of bases not matched to a gene: 14. CDR3 length: 16 residues. The germline CDR1 and CDR2 sequences are MDHEN and SYDVKM. CDR3 DNA: TGTGCCAGCAGCTCGGGGGGGGTGAAGGGGGAGTACGAGCAGTACTTC. This codes for CASSSGGVKGEYEQYF.

The rearrangement uses TRBV5-6 and TRBJ1-4, with TRBD1 identical over 7 bases. CDR1 SGHDT and CDR2 YYEEEE come from the germline V gene. Trimming cost V 1 base and J 8 bases; bases outside gene matches: 5. The CDR3 is 14 residues long. CDR3 sequence: CASSLRDRDEKLFF. The CDR3 DNA sequence: TGTGCCAGCAGCTTGCGAGACAGGGACGAAAAACTGTTTTTT.

This chain uses TRBV6-1 with TRBJ2-7; 8 positions match TRBD1. Trimming cost V 7 bases and J 2 bases; bases outside gene matches: 10. The CDR3 runs to 15 residues. From germline, CDR1 is MNHNS and CDR2 SASEGT. The CDR3 DNA follows: TGTGCCAGCAATCCGACAGGGGACCCTACCTACGAGCAGTACTTC. Residues: CASNPTGDPTYEQYF.

The chain joins TRBV12-5 to TRBJ2-2, with TRBD2 identical over 7 bases. Germline trimming cut 5 bases from V and 5 bases from J; bases unmatched to any gene: 8. CDR1 LGHNT and CDR2 FRNRAP come from the germline V gene. The CDR3 is 15 amino acids. CDR3 protein: CASGPGRGGTGELFF. In DNA form, the CDR3 reads TGTGCTAGTGGTCCGGGACGGGGAGGGACCGGGGAGCTGTTTTTT.

This clone has more than one count but fewer than ten. The J gene is TRBJ1-4, the V gene TRBV19, with a possible D match to TRBD1 (6 bases). The V end was cut by 5 bases, the J end by 8 bases, with 12 bases between. Per the germline V gene, CDR1 is LNHDA and CDR2 is SQIVND (reference sequence). This CDR3 comprises 13 residues. The CDR3 sequence: CASSSQGLEKLFF. The CDR3 DNA sequence: TGTGCCAGTAGTTCTCAGGGGTTGGAAAAACTGTTTTTT.

As concerns this clone: Germline and junction disagree at one end, which may indicate a read error. The chain carries TRBV6-5 and TRBJ2-7, with TRBD1 matching 9 bases. The germline V gene encodes CDR1 MNHEY and CDR2 SVGAGI. CDR3 length: 16 residues. CDR3 DNA sequence: TGTGTCAGCAGTTCGACCGGGACAGGGAGAACCTACGAGCAGTACTTC. As protein: CVSSSTGTGRTYEQYF.

The chain combines TRBV28 with TRBJ2-7; 10 bases agree with TRBD1. Looked up from germline, CDR1 is MDHEN and CDR2 is SYDVKM. Losses at the gene ends were 6 bases for V and 3 bases for J; bases not matched to a gene: 14. The CDR3 spans 17 residues. The CDR3 protein is CASRLTGGVSRVYEQYF. The CDR3 nucleotides are TGTGCCAGCAGATTGACAGGGGGCGTTTCGAGAGTCTACGAGCAGTACTTC.

This clone was seen a single time. CDR3 DNA sequence: TGTGCCAGCTCACCCAACCGAGCCCCAAATGAGCAGTTCTTC. Translating gives CASSPNRAPNEQFF. The chain links TRBV18 to TRBJ2-1, with unresolved D. This CDR3 spans 14 amino acids. Deletions cut 3 bases from V and 7 bases from J, with 13 bases between. Germline-derived CDR1 and CDR2 are KGHSH and LQKENI.

In its sample, this clone was seen a few times. CDR3 DNA sequence: TGTGCCACCAGCGGTAGGGGTAGTGGGTACGAGCAGTACTTC. Translated, it gives CATSGRGSGYEQYF. The chain employs TRBV15 and TRBJ2-7; weak D call: TRBD1 (5 bases). Germline V gives CDR1 LNHNV, CDR2 YYDKDF (reference sequence). The CDR3 is 14 residues long. Trimming stripped 5 bases from V and 4 bases from J, with 15 bases between.

The chain carries TRBV11-2 and TRBJ2-7, with D possibly being TRBD2 (5 bases). CDR1 is SGHAT and CDR2 is FQNNGV in the germline V gene. V dropped 0 bases and J dropped 5 bases, with 23 bases sitting between them. The CDR3 loop spans 18 amino acids. CDR3: CASSLDVHLGVGFDEQYF. As DNA, the CDR3 is TGTGCCAGCAGCTTAGATGTGCACTTGGGAGTGGGATTCGACGAGCAGTACTTC.

This chain uses TRBV7-8 with TRBJ1-4, with D maybe TRBD1 (6 bases). The V end lost 8 bases, the J end lost 5 bases, and 15 bases lay between the germline ends. The CDR3 contains 14 residues. Germline values: CDR1 SGHVS, CDR2 FQNEAQ. The CDR3 protein is CASSGGKPNEKLFF. The CDR3 nucleotides read TGTGCCAGCTCGGGGGGCAAACCGAATGAAAAACTGTTTTTT.

This clone was counted once. The V and J genes are TRBV28 and TRBJ2-3; 10 positions agree with TRBD2. This CDR3 spans 17 amino acids. Per germline, CDR1 MDHEN and CDR2 SYDVKM. Trimming at V came to 7 bases and at J to 4 bases, leaving 14 bases not matched to a gene. For the CDR3, the DNA is TGTGCCAGCAACCCCGGGACTAGCGAGAGGTGGTCAGATACGCAGTATTTT. As protein: CASNPGTSERWSDTQYF.

V gene TRBV9 combines with J gene TRBJ2-5, with D possibly matching TRBD2 (7 bases). The CDR3 extends over 15 amino acids. The germline V gene has CDR1 SGDLS and CDR2 YYNGEE. Between the trimmed V and J ends, which lost 5 bases and 2 bases, there was a span of 16 bases. The CDR3 nucleotides read TGTGCCAGCAGTGGGGGGGGCTTACTACAAGAGACCCAGTACTTC. Translated: CASSGGGLLQETQYF.

V and J are TRBV4-2 and TRBJ2-5; unclear D gene. CDR3 length equals 12 residues. CDR1 is LGHNA, CDR2 YNFKEQ, per germline. V gave up 0 bases and J gave up 5 bases, with 4 bases separating them. This CDR3 is CASSQDMETQYF. CDR3 sequence (DNA): TGTGCCAGCAGCCAAGATATGGAGACCCAGTACTTC.